Only a few counts were recorded for the clone carrying this T cell receptor beta chain. What it recognizes is unknown. The sample belongs to a study of T cells in Graves' hyperthyroidism and ophthalmopathy. The V end lost 8 bases, the J end lost 5 bases, and 13 bases lay between the germline ends. CDR3 length: 13 residues. The germline CDR1 and CDR2 sequences are MNHNS and SASEGT. Using RNA transcripts as the source, TCR beta CDR3 regions were amplified. A set of HTBI primers served as the primers for a first-round RT-PCR of the TCR CDR3. TCRdb re-called the multiplex PCR reads with MiXCR, one entry per CDR3 protein. Among about 640,000 distinct CDR3 sequences listed, less than 25% were seen once. The study, taken as a whole, reports: Among thyroid clonotypes expanded above 0.001, most also appeared in blood.

This clonotype was obtained from a man under 40 with Graves' ophthalmopathy. Sequenced sample: blood. This chain joins TRBV6-1 and TRBJ2-1; either TRBD1 or TRBD2 may fit D (5 bases each). CDR3 region: CASAGTRDNEQFF. In DNA, the CDR3 is TGTGCCAGCGCCGGGACGCGCGACAATGAGCAGTTCTTC.